A selection of T cell receptor beta chains follows, all from one sample in a study of T cells in Graves' hyperthyroidism and ophthalmopathy. A single record per CDR3 protein comes from TCRdb applying MiXCR to the multiplex PCR reads. Of around 350,000 distinct CDR3 sequences in the sample, approximately 18% are singletons; the top ten hold roughly 35%. Material: blood. The receptor set was obtained from a woman under 40 with Graves' hyperthyroidism that later progressed to Graves' ophthalmopathy. The CDR3 runs from the conserved cysteine through the conserved F or W. Fields, in order: V gene, clone size, D gene, J gene, CDR3 protein, CDR3 DNA. A D gene is named only where the DNA matches it firmly. Size is stated for part of the rows, as once, few or many counts, or as a class when the clone is expanded.

v_gene: TRBV10-1
abundance: .
d_gene: .
j_gene: TRBJ1-5
CDR3aa: CASSEETRSKPQHF
CDR3nt: TGCGCCAGCAGTGAAGAGACAAGGAGTAAGCCCCAGCATTTT

v_gene: TRBV2
abundance: many
d_gene: TRBD1
j_gene: TRBJ1-5
CDR3aa: CASSPTGDQPQHF
CDR3nt: TGTGCCAGCAGTCCGACAGGGGATCAGCCCCAGCATTTT

v_gene: TRBV24-1
abundance: .
d_gene: TRBD2
j_gene: TRBJ2-3
CDR3aa: CATASPGGPGTDTQYF
CDR3nt: TGTGCCACCGCCTCCCCGGGGGGGCCGGGTACAGATACGCAGTATTTT

v_gene: TRBV29-1
abundance: .
d_gene: TRBD1
j_gene: TRBJ2-7
CDR3aa: CSVDLGKGAGEQYF
CDR3nt: TGCAGCGTTGATCTAGGGAAGGGGGCTGGGGAGCAGTACTTC

v_gene: TRBV28
abundance: .
d_gene: TRBD2
j_gene: TRBJ2-5
CDR3aa: CVSTDFSSGGRRETQYF
CDR3nt: TGTGTCAGCACCGACTTTTCTAGCGGGGGCCGTCGGGAGACCCAGTACTTC

v_gene: TRBV6-1
abundance: .
d_gene: TRBD2
j_gene: TRBJ2-2
CDR3aa: CASIPTGGPHTGELFF
CDR3nt: TGTGCCAGCATTCCAACGGGGGGGCCTCACACCGGGGAGCTGTTTTTT

v_gene: TRBV3-1
abundance: many
d_gene: TRBD2
j_gene: TRBJ2-1
CDR3aa: CASSQEVKPSGNEQFF
CDR3nt: TGTGCCAGCAGCCAAGAGGTTAAGCCTAGCGGCAATGAGCAGTTCTTC

v_gene: TRBV2
abundance: .
d_gene: TRBD1
j_gene: TRBJ1-4
CDR3aa: CASSDTNRGTNEKLFF
CDR3nt: TGTGCCAGCAGTGACACCAACAGGGGAACTAATGAAAAACTGTTTTTT

v_gene: TRBV28
abundance: many
d_gene: TRBD2
j_gene: TRBJ2-2
CDR3aa: CASSTETSGGDTGELFF
CDR3nt: TGTGCCAGCAGTACCGAGACTAGCGGGGGAGACACCGGGGAGCTGTTTTTT

v_gene: TRBV7-7
abundance: few
d_gene: TRBD2
j_gene: TRBJ2-2
CDR3aa: CASSLEAGETGELFF
CDR3nt: TGTGCCAGCAGCTTAGAAGCGGGGGAAACCGGGGAGCTGTTTTTT

v_gene: TRBV7-9
abundance: .
d_gene: .
j_gene: TRBJ1-5
CDR3aa: CASSLSGGPQHF
CDR3nt: TGTGCCAGCAGCTTATCCGGCGGCCCCCAGCATTTT

v_gene: TRBV4-3
abundance: .
d_gene: TRBD2
j_gene: TRBJ2-1
CDR3aa: CASSQEGGTRKYYNEQFF
CDR3nt: TGCGCCAGCAGCCAAGAGGGGGGGACTAGAAAATACTACAATGAGCAGTTCTTC

v_gene: TRBV5-1
abundance: .
d_gene: TRBD1
j_gene: TRBJ1-2
CDR3aa: CASSLEAGGFYGYTF
CDR3nt: TGCGCCAGCAGCTTGGAGGCAGGGGGCTTCTATGGCTACACCTTC

v_gene: TRBV6-1
abundance: many
d_gene: .
j_gene: TRBJ2-7
CDR3aa: CASNSRGGRASYEQYF
CDR3nt: TGTGCCAGCAACAGCAGGGGCGGTAGAGCGTCCTACGAGCAGTACTTC

v_gene: TRBV12-3/TRBV12-4
abundance: many
d_gene: TRBD2
j_gene: TRBJ2-3
CDR3aa: CASSDSAGGTDTQYF
CDR3nt: TGTGCCAGCAGCGATAGTGCGGGGGGAACAGATACGCAGTATTTT

v_gene: TRBV4-1
abundance: .
d_gene: TRBD2
j_gene: TRBJ2-1
CDR3aa: CASSPLSGRNNEQFF
CDR3nt: TGCGCCAGCAGCCCGTTGAGCGGGAGGAACAATGAGCAGTTCTTC

v_gene: TRBV28
abundance: many
d_gene: TRBD2
j_gene: TRBJ2-1
CDR3aa: CASSRRGGPRKQFF
CDR3nt: TGTGCCAGCAGTAGGAGGGGAGGGCCGAGGAAGCAGTTCTTC

v_gene: TRBV20-1
abundance: .
d_gene: TRBD1
j_gene: TRBJ1-3
CDR3aa: CSALQGTGSTIYF
CDR3nt: TGCAGTGCTCTACAGGGGACTGGAAGCACCATATATTTT

v_gene: TRBV30
abundance: few
d_gene: .
j_gene: TRBJ1-4
CDR3aa: CAWSGALPSGMSNEKLFF
CDR3nt: TGTGCCTGGAGTGGCGCACTTCCCTCAGGGATGAGTAATGAAAAACTGTTTTTT

v_gene: TRBV3-1
abundance: many
d_gene: .
j_gene: TRBJ2-3
CDR3aa: CASRTTNTDTQYF
CDR3nt: TGTGCCAGCAGGACTACAAACACAGATACGCAGTATTTT

v_gene: TRBV6-2/TRBV6-3
abundance: many
d_gene: TRBD2
j_gene: TRBJ2-1
CDR3aa: CASSPGTSGSFFDEQFF
CDR3nt: TGTGCCAGCAGTCCCGGGACTAGCGGGAGTTTTTTCGATGAGCAGTTCTTC

v_gene: TRBV12-3/TRBV12-4
abundance: many
d_gene: .
j_gene: TRBJ1-5
CDR3aa: CASSLVGAGRQPQHF
CDR3nt: TGTGCCAGCAGTTTAGTAGGGGCGGGGCGTCAGCCCCAGCATTTT

v_gene: TRBV12-3/TRBV12-4
abundance: many
d_gene: .
j_gene: TRBJ2-2
CDR3aa: CASSLGQARGGELFF
CDR3nt: TGTGCCAGCAGTTTAGGACAGGCCCGAGGCGGGGAGCTGTTTTTT

v_gene: TRBV10-3
abundance: many
d_gene: .
j_gene: TRBJ2-3
CDR3aa: CAISESMNAARTDTQYF
CDR3nt: TGTGCCATCAGTGAGTCAATGAACGCAGCAAGGACAGATACGCAGTATTTT

v_gene: TRBV20-1
abundance: many
d_gene: TRBD1
j_gene: TRBJ1-2
CDR3aa: CSASTGGLDGYTF
CDR3nt: TGCAGTGCTTCGACAGGGGGCTTAGATGGCTACACCTTC

v_gene: TRBV5-1
abundance: .
d_gene: .
j_gene: TRBJ1-2
CDR3aa: CASSLGGDGTYGYTF
CDR3nt: TGCGCCAGCAGCTTGGGGGGGGACGGGACCTATGGCTACACCTTC

v_gene: TRBV3-1
abundance: many
d_gene: .
j_gene: TRBJ2-7
CDR3aa: CASSQPTASEQYF
CDR3nt: TGTGCCAGCAGCCAACCGACAGCGTCCGAGCAGTACTTC

v_gene: TRBV12-5
abundance: .
d_gene: TRBD1
j_gene: TRBJ1-1
CDR3aa: CASGHTGTDVHTEAFF
CDR3nt: TGTGCTAGTGGTCATACAGGGACAGACGTGCACACTGAAGCTTTCTTT

v_gene: TRBV9
abundance: few
d_gene: .
j_gene: TRBJ2-2
CDR3aa: CASSVVPGEFPGELFF
CDR3nt: TGTGCCAGCAGCGTAGTTCCGGGGGAGTTCCCCGGGGAGCTGTTTTTT

v_gene: TRBV19
abundance: few
d_gene: .
j_gene: TRBJ1-1
CDR3aa: CASSGFITEAFF
CDR3nt: TGTGCCAGTAGTGGATTCATAACTGAAGCTTTCTTT

v_gene: TRBV28
abundance: many
d_gene: TRBD1
j_gene: TRBJ2-7
CDR3aa: CASSLAQGAPEQYF
CDR3nt: TGTGCCAGCAGTTTGGCACAGGGGGCGCCCGAGCAGTACTTC

v_gene: TRBV3-1
abundance: many
d_gene: TRBD1
j_gene: TRBJ1-4
CDR3aa: CASSLGQGTNEKLFF
CDR3nt: TGTGCCAGCAGCCTCGGACAGGGAACTAATGAAAAACTGTTTTTT

v_gene: TRBV4-1
abundance: few
d_gene: .
j_gene: TRBJ2-3
CDR3aa: CASSQIADTQYF
CDR3nt: TGCGCCAGCAGCCAAATAGCAGATACGCAGTATTTT

v_gene: TRBV5-1
abundance: .
d_gene: .
j_gene: TRBJ2-7
CDR3aa: CASSIQGWVDERYF
CDR3nt: TGCGCCAGCAGCATACAGGGTTGGGTGGACGAGCGGTACTTC

v_gene: TRBV15
abundance: few
d_gene: .
j_gene: TRBJ1-5
CDR3aa: CATSRSIWDFSNQPQHF
CDR3nt: TGTGCCACCAGCAGATCAATTTGGGACTTTAGCAATCAGCCCCAGCATTTT

v_gene: TRBV5-6
abundance: .
d_gene: .
j_gene: TRBJ2-7
CDR3aa: CASSSGSGFPYEQYF
CDR3nt: TGTGCCAGCAGCTCGGGGTCCGGATTCCCGTACGAGCAGTACTTC

v_gene: TRBV7-9
abundance: many
d_gene: .
j_gene: TRBJ2-7
CDR3aa: CASSLGTGNYEQYF
CDR3nt: TGTGCCAGCAGCTTAGGCACAGGGAATTACGAGCAGTACTTC

v_gene: TRBV20-1
abundance: many
d_gene: TRBD1
j_gene: TRBJ2-7
CDR3aa: CSARAGQGTYEQYF
CDR3nt: TGCAGTGCTAGAGCGGGACAGGGGACCTACGAGCAGTACTTC

v_gene: TRBV5-1
abundance: .
d_gene: .
j_gene: TRBJ2-7
CDR3aa: CASSLGVLYEQYF
CDR3nt: TGTGCCAGCAGCTTGGGGGTCTTGTACGAGCAGTACTTC

v_gene: TRBV20-1
abundance: few
d_gene: .
j_gene: TRBJ1-4
CDR3aa: CSARGEGLASYEKLFF
CDR3nt: TGCAGTGCTAGGGGCGAGGGCCTGGCTTCTTATGAAAAACTGTTTTTT

v_gene: TRBV20-1
abundance: few
d_gene: TRBD2
j_gene: TRBJ2-1
CDR3aa: CSAQMGLAGYNEQFF
CDR3nt: TGCAGTGCTCAGATGGGACTAGCGGGGTACAATGAGCAGTTCTTC

v_gene: TRBV9
abundance: .
d_gene: TRBD2
j_gene: TRBJ2-1
CDR3aa: CASSVRLAALGEQFF
CDR3nt: TGTGCCAGCAGCGTTAGGCTAGCGGCCCTCGGTGAGCAGTTCTTC

v_gene: TRBV29-1
abundance: .
d_gene: .
j_gene: TRBJ1-3
CDR3aa: CSVEDLLAGDFGNTIYF
CDR3nt: TGCAGCGTTGAAGATCTTCTGGCAGGGGACTTCGGAAACACCATATATTTT

v_gene: TRBV2
abundance: many
d_gene: .
j_gene: TRBJ2-1
CDR3aa: CASSEARSISSYNEQFF
CDR3nt: TGTGCCAGCAGTGAAGCACGGTCGATTAGCTCCTACAATGAGCAGTTCTTC

v_gene: TRBV18
abundance: few
d_gene: .
j_gene: TRBJ2-5
CDR3aa: CASSYVNSVQETQYF
CDR3nt: TGTGCCAGCTCATACGTCAATAGCGTCCAAGAGACCCAGTACTTC

v_gene: TRBV3-1
abundance: many
d_gene: .
j_gene: TRBJ2-7
CDR3aa: CASSQEPGRYEQYF
CDR3nt: TGTGCCAGCAGCCAAGAGCCGGGCAGGTACGAGCAGTACTTC

v_gene: TRBV5-1
abundance: .
d_gene: .
j_gene: TRBJ2-7
CDR3aa: CASSPRRASSRYEQYF
CDR3nt: TGCGCCAGCAGCCCAAGGAGGGCGTCTAGCCGCTACGAGCAGTACTTC

v_gene: TRBV7-9
abundance: many
d_gene: .
j_gene: TRBJ1-5
CDR3aa: CASSLDRQPQHF
CDR3nt: TGTGCCAGCAGCTTAGACAGGCAGCCCCAGCATTTT

v_gene: TRBV7-9
abundance: .
d_gene: .
j_gene: TRBJ2-1
CDR3aa: CASSLARREEQFF
CDR3nt: TGTGCCAGCAGCTTAGCGCGGCGTGAGGAGCAGTTCTTC

v_gene: TRBV4-1
abundance: many
d_gene: .
j_gene: TRBJ2-3
CDR3aa: CASSQEAGRTQYF
CDR3nt: TGCGCCAGCAGCCAAGAGGCGGGTCGAACGCAGTATTTT

v_gene: TRBV6-1
abundance: .
d_gene: .
j_gene: TRBJ2-2
CDR3aa: CASRPGPSTGELFF
CDR3nt: TGTGCCAGCAGGCCGGGACCTTCGACCGGGGAGCTGTTTTTT

v_gene: TRBV12-3/TRBV12-4
abundance: many
d_gene: TRBD2
j_gene: TRBJ2-2
CDR3aa: CASRKTASGTGELFF
CDR3nt: TGTGCCAGCAGAAAGACGGCTAGCGGTACCGGGGAGCTGTTTTTT

v_gene: TRBV6-1
abundance: few
d_gene: TRBD2
j_gene: TRBJ2-1
CDR3aa: CASRRLAGREGNEQFF
CDR3nt: TGTGCCAGCAGGCGATTAGCGGGGCGGGAGGGGAATGAGCAGTTCTTC

v_gene: TRBV5-8
abundance: .
d_gene: .
j_gene: TRBJ2-7
CDR3aa: CASSLSPDREQYF
CDR3nt: TGTGCCAGCAGCTTGTCCCCCGACAGGGAGCAGTACTTC

v_gene: TRBV2
abundance: many
d_gene: TRBD1
j_gene: TRBJ2-1
CDR3aa: CASSGGTGVDNEQFF
CDR3nt: TGTGCCAGCAGTGGGGGGACAGGGGTCGACAATGAGCAGTTCTTC